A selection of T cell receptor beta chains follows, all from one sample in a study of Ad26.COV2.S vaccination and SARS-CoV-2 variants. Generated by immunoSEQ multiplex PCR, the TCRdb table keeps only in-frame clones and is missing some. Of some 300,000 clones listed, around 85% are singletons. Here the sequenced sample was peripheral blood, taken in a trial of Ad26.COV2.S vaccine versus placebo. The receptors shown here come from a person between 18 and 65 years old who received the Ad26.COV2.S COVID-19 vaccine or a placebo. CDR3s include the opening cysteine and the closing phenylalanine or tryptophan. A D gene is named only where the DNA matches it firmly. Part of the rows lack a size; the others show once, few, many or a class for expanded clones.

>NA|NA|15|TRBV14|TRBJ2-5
CASSQADIRAGTQYF
TGTGCCAGCAGCCAAGCCGACATCAGGGCGGGGACCCAGTACTTC
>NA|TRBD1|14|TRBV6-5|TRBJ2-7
CASSYRGQSYEQYF
TGTGCCAGCAGTTACCGGGGACAGTCCTACGAGCAGTACTTC
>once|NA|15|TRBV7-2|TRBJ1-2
CASSFPRRGAYGYTF
TGTGCCAGCAGCTTCCCTCGACGAGGGGCCTATGGCTACACCTTC
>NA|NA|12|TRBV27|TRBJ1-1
CASRRPNTEAFF
TGTGCCAGTCGAAGGCCGAACACTGAAGCTTTCTTT
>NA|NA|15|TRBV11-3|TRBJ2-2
CASSYRDGGTGELFF
TGTGCCAGCAGCTACAGGGACGGGGGAACCGGGGAGCTGTTTTTT
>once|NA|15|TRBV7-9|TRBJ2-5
CASSSTFGVSETQYF
TGTGCCAGCAGCTCCACATTCGGGGTATCAGAGACCCAGTACTTC
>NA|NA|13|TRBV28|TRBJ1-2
CASSSQGHYGYTF
TGTGCCAGCAGCTCCCAGGGCCACTATGGCTACACCTTC
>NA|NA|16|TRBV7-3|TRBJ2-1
CASSFSSGEAYNEQFF
TGTGCCAGCAGCTTTTCTTCAGGGGAAGCGTACAATGAGCAGTTCTTC
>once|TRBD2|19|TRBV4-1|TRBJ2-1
CASSRSTSGGAPPYNEQFF
TGCGCCAGCAGCCGATCTACTAGCGGGGGGGCCCCACCCTACAATGAGCAGTTCTTC
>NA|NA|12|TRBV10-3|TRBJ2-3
CAISDSTDTQYF
TGTGCCATCAGTGATAGCACAGATACGCAGTATTTT
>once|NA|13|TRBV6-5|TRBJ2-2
CASSLTLGGELFF
TGTGCCAGCAGTTTGACACTGGGCGGGGAGCTGTTTTTT
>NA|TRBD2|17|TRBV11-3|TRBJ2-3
CASSFSGTSGLTDTQYF
TGTGCCAGCAGCTTCTCGGGGACTAGCGGCCTCACAGATACGCAGTATTTT
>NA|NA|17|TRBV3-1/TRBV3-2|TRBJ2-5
CASSQIGNREVQETQYF
TGTGCCAGCAGCCAAATTGGAAACCGGGAAGTCCAAGAGACCCAGTACTTC
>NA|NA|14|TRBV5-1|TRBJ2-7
CASRRPGFSYEQYF
TGCGCCAGCCGCCGTCCGGGGTTCTCCTACGAGCAGTACTTC
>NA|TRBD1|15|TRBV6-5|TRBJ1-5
CASRTGQWSNQPQHF
TGTGCCAGCAGGACGGGACAGTGGAGCAATCAGCCCCAGCATTTT
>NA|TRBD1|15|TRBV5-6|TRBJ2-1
CASRGTGQGYNEQFF
TGTGCCAGCAGAGGTACGGGACAGGGATACAATGAGCAGTTCTTC
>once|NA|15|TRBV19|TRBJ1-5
CASSIVARNNQPQHF
TGTGCCAGTAGTATAGTAGCCCGCAACAATCAGCCCCAGCATTTT
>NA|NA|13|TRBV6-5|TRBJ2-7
CASRADGAHEQYF
TGTGCCAGCAGAGCGGACGGGGCCCACGAGCAGTACTTC
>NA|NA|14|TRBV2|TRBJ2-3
CASSPGLARDTQYF
TGTGCCAGCAGCCCGGGACTTGCCCGAGATACGCAGTATTTT
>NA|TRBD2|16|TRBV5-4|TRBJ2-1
CASSPGTSGTMNEQFF
TGTGCCAGCAGCCCGGGGACTAGCGGCACTATGAATGAGCAGTTCTTC
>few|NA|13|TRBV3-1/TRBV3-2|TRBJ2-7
CASSQVVTSEQYF
TGTGCCAGCAGCCAAGTTGTGACGTCCGAGCAGTACTTC
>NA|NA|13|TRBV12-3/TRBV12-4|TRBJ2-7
CASSFETNYEQYF
TGTGCCAGCAGTTTCGAGACAAATTACGAGCAGTACTTC
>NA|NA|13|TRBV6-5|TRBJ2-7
CASWGPRPTEQYF
TGTGCTAGCTGGGGACCTCGTCCAACCGAGCAGTACTTC
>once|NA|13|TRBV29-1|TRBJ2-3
CSVEGRFTDTQYF
TGCAGCGTTGAGGGCAGGTTCACAGATACGCAGTATTTT
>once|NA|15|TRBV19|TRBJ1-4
CASSLVRARGEKLFF
TGTGCCAGTAGCCTCGTGAGGGCTCGGGGTGAAAAACTGTTTTTT
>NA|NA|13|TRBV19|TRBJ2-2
CASSTWGTGELFF
TGTGCCAGTAGTACCTGGGGCACCGGGGAGCTGTTTTTT
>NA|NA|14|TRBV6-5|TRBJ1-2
CASSLLTGNYGYTF
TGTGCCAGCAGTCTTCTGACGGGAAACTATGGCTACACCTTC
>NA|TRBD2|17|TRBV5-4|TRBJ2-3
CASSLGLAGGGEDTQYF
TGTGCCAGCAGCTTAGGCCTAGCGGGGGGTGGAGAAGATACGCAGTATTTT
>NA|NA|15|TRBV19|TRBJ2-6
CASSRQLSGANVLTF
TGTGCCAGTAGCCGACAGCTCTCTGGGGCCAACGTCCTGACTTTC
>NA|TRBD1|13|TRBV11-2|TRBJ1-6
CASSVVDTGVCHF
TGTGCCAGCAGCGTCGTTGACACAGGGGTTTGCCACTTT
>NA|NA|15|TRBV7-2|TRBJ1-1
CASSPRGELDTEAFF
TGTGCCAGCAGCCCCAGGGGCGAGTTGGACACTGAAGCTTTCTTT
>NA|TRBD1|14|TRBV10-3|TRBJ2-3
CATRTGASTDTQYF
TGTGCCACCCGGACAGGGGCGTCCACAGATACGCAGTATTTT
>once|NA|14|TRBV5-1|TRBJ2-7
CASSLVSGNYEQYF
TGCGCCAGCAGCTTGGTGAGCGGAAACTACGAGCAGTACTTC
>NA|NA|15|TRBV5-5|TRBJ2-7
CASSLGPGRNYEQYF
TGTGCCAGCAGCTTGGGTCCGGGCAGAAACTACGAGCAGTACTTC
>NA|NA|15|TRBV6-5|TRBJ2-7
CASQLGEDSSYEQYF
TGTGCCAGCCAGCTCGGGGAGGACTCCTCCTACGAGCAGTACTTC
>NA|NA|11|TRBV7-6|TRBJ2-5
CASSFRQTQYF
TGTGCCAGCAGCTTCCGCCAGACCCAGTACTTC
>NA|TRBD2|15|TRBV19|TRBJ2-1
CASSMVAGGLDEQFF
TGTGCCAGTAGTATGGTAGCGGGGGGCCTCGATGAGCAGTTCTTC